This TCR beta chain was obtained from a study of siplizumab effects on memory and regulatory T cells. Study conclusions and caveats: Siplizumab caused a significant drop in alloreactive sequences traceable to unstimulated CD4+ memory cells. With siplizumab, mappable alloreactive CD4+ clones averaged around 70% Treg-derived, versus more than 25% in controls.

This clone was seen once. Its target is not known. The CDR3 length is 13 residues. The V gene lost 2 bases and the J gene lost 1 base, with 6 bases spanning the gap. The germline V gene has CDR1 SGHAT and CDR2 FQNNGV. Approximately 10^5 TCR templates were measured in each sample. Libraries were prepared by immunoSEQ multiplex PCR; TCRdb keeps only in-frame clonotypes and omits some of them. The table records about 110,000 clones, just under 95% of them present only once. This chain connects TRBV11-2 to TRBJ2-7; D unresolved. This TCR came from a human donor in good health. Sample: CD4+ T cells sorted from blood. The CDR3 spells CASSLSGSYEQYF. CDR3 nucleotides: TGTGCCAGCAGCTTATCCGGTTCCTACGAGCAGTACTTC.